This TCR beta chain was identified during a study of PD-L1 blockade in urothelial cancer. Study summary: The median number of T cells present in blood samples was around 150,000.

Findings of the study overall: Sub-median blood TCR clonality before treatment predicted longer survival. Enhanced expansion of tumor-associated blood clones at 3 weeks characterized durable-benefit patients.

Comments on this clone: The antigen remains unidentified.

The time point was: pretreatment peripheral blood. Patients suffered from locally advanced or metastatic urothelial carcinoma. Germline V gene sequence: CDR1 MNHEY, CDR2 SMNVEV (reference sequence). Trimming stripped 6 bases from V and 6 bases from J, with 9 bases between. There are 11 residues in the CDR3. The data were produced by immunoSEQ multiplex PCR, yet TCRdb's version contains in-frame clones alone and is incomplete. The sample holds 45,000 to 60,000 clones, 80% to 85% seen once. This specimen was PBMCs, taken around atezolizumab (anti-PD-L1) treatment. V is TRBV27 and J is TRBJ2-7; no reliable D call. The receptor was isolated from a man over 45 with urothelial cancer. CDR3 sequence: CASRGWSEQYF. DNA of the CDR3: TGTGCCAGCAGGGGTTGGAGCGAGCAGTACTTC.